Below, 20 T cell receptor beta chains from the same sample are listed, as sequenced in a study of OX40 agonist ivuxolimab in advanced cancers. Some clones are missing from TCRdb's copy, which holds only in-frame ones; the method was immunoSEQ multiplex PCR. Found here are 20,000 or so clones, around 82% of them singletons; the top ten hold less than 4%. The sequences come from CD4+ or CD8+ T cells sorted from blood, collected in a trial of the OX40 agonist ivuxolimab. The receptor set was obtained from an adult with an advanced solid tumor such as melanoma, head and neck, liver or kidney cancer.

This rearrangement joins TRBV5-1 to TRBJ2-1; TRBD2 matches 8 bases. The trim removed 4 bases at V and 5 bases at J, leaving 8 bases unmatched. The germline V gene encodes CDR1 SGHRS and CDR2 YFSETQ. This CDR3 is 15 amino acids long. The CDR3 nucleotides read TGCGCCAGCAGCCCGCTAGCGGGTTCTGACAATGAGCAGTTCTTC. Its translation: CASSPLAGSDNEQFF.

The chain carries TRBV5-6 and TRBJ2-3; D is undetermined. V gave up 1 base and J gave up 2 bases, with 11 bases separating them. The CDR3 has 15 residues. Germline CDR1 and CDR2: SGHDT and YYEEEE. DNA of the CDR3: TGTGCCAGCAGCTTGAAGGCACACTACACAGATACGCAGTATTTT. Encoded protein: CASSLKAHYTDTQYF.

This chain uses TRBV5-1 with TRBJ2-2; no clear D. Looked up from germline, CDR1 is SGHRS and CDR2 is YFSETQ. The CDR3 covers 16 residues. Trimming cost V 3 bases and J 2 bases, with 14 bases left between them. CDR3 sequence: CASSSSLGINTGELFF. For the CDR3, the DNA is TGCGCCAGCAGCTCTTCCCTGGGGATTAACACCGGGGAGCTGTTTTTT.

V gene TRBV21-1 combines with J gene TRBJ2-3. TRBV21-1 is assigned pseudogene status. This CDR3 region has 10 residues. The chain's CDR3 is CASSGSRTYF. As DNA, the CDR3 is TGTGCCAGCAGCGGGTCCCGGACGTATTTT.

CDR3 protein: CASSSRDFVNEQFF. The CDR3 bases are TGTGCCAGCAGCTCCCGGGACTTTGTCAATGAGCAGTTCTTC. The chain has TRBV14 and TRBJ2-1; D may be TRBD2 (6 bases). Trimming stripped 5 bases from V and 6 bases from J, with 14 bases between. From germline, CDR1 is SGHDN and CDR2 FVKESK. The CDR3 consists of 14 residues. Combining the CDR3 with reference TRBV14 and TRBJ2-1 gives the whole variable domain EAGVTQFPSHSVIEKGQTVTLRCDPISGHDNLYWYRRVMGKEIKFLLHFVKESKQDESGMPNNRFLAERTGGTYSTLKVQPAELEDSGVYFCASSSRDFVNEQFFGPGTRLTVL.

This chain uses TRBV15 with TRBJ1-4; no clear D. With 1 base removed from V and 8 bases from J, the gap between germline ends came to 26 bases. Germline V gives CDR1 LNHNV, CDR2 YYDKDF (reference sequence). The length of the CDR3 is 19 residues. The DNA for the CDR3 is TGTGCCACCAGCAGAGGGTTGCCCCGAATTCTTGGGGATGGGGAAAAACTGTTTTTT. Its protein product is CATSRGLPRILGDGEKLFF. Variable domain in full (rest from reference TRBV15 and TRBJ1-4): DAMVIQNPRYQVTQFGKPVTLSCSQTLNHNVMYWYQQKSSQAPKLLFHYYDKDFNNEADTPDNFQSRRPNTSFCFLDIRSPGLGDTAMYLCATSRGLPRILGDGEKLFFGSGTQLSVL.

The chain recombines TRBV19 with TRBJ2-4; 9 positions agree with TRBD2. V lost 4 bases to trimming and J lost 1 base; unmatched junction nucleotides: 11. Germline lookup yields CDR1 LNHDA and CDR2 SQIVND (reference sequence). This CDR3 is 18 amino acids long. DNA for the CDR3: TGTGCCAGTAGTAAAGGGACTAGCCCGTCCTCGGCCAAAAACATTCAGTACTTC. It encodes CASSKGTSPSSAKNIQYF.

This chain joins TRBV19 and TRBJ2-2, with a possible D match to TRBD2 (6 bases). Trimming pared 1 base from V and 6 bases from J, leaving 9 bases between. Per the germline V gene, CDR1 is LNHDA and CDR2 is SQIVND (reference sequence). The CDR3 extends over 14 amino acids. CDR3 bases: TGTGCCAGTAGTATAGTAAGCGGGTCCGGGGAGCTGTTTTTT. This sequence encodes CASSIVSGSGELFF. The complete variable domain, with remaining parts taken from reference TRBV19 and TRBJ2-2, reads DGGITQSPKYLFRKEGQNVTLSCEQNLNHDAMYWYRQDPGQGLRLIYYSQIVNDFQKGDIAEGYSVSREKKESFPLTVTSAQKNPTAFYLCASSIVSGSGELFFGEGSRLTVL.

CDR3 coding DNA: TGTGCCAGCAGTGGACCCTCGGGACCGAGCCAAGAGACCCAGTACTTC. Its translation: CASSGPSGPSQETQYF. The rearrangement links TRBV2 to TRBJ2-5; D is tentatively TRBD1 or TRBD2 (5 bases each). Germline CDR1 SNHLY, CDR2 FYNNEI. The CDR3 has 16 amino acids. V was shortened by 4 bases and J by 1 base, with 16 bases between the two germline ends.

V gene TRBV2 combines with J gene TRBJ2-1; TRBD2 is a possible D gene (5 bases). CDR1 SNHLY and CDR2 FYNNEI come from the germline V gene. Trimming shortened V by 6 bases and J by 7 bases, and 10 bases separated the two germline ends. The CDR3 spans 12 residues. In DNA form, the CDR3 reads TGTGCCAGCAGGAGAGGGTGGAATGAGCAGTTCTTC. Its translation: CASRRGWNEQFF.

The V call is TRBV18, the J call TRBJ2-6; 13 nucleotides match TRBD2. The ends lost 3 bases at V and 3 bases at J; junction bases unmatched: 2. CDR1 is KGHSH and CDR2 is LQKENI in the germline V gene. The CDR3 length is 17 residues. In DNA form, the CDR3 reads TGTGCCAGCTCACCCCGGACTAGCGGGAGTGGGGCCAACGTCCTGACTTTC. Amino acids: CASSPRTSGSGANVLTF.

This chain joins TRBV11-2 and TRBJ2-5, with a tentative D call TRBD1 (5 bases). The CDR3 totals 13 residues. V lost 4 bases and J 2 bases, leaving 8 bases between the germline ends. The germline gives CDR1 SGHAT, CDR2 FQNNGV. The CDR3 sequence is CASSSQEQETQYF. CDR3 coding DNA: TGTGCCAGCAGCTCACAGGAGCAAGAGACCCAGTACTTC.

The chain combines TRBV21-1 with TRBJ1-6; the D call in the table, TRBD1, was not verified against the DNA. TRBV21-1 constitutes a pseudogene. This CDR3 is built from 15 residues. The CDR3 coding sequence is TGTGCCAGCAGCAAAGTGCAACAGGGGGATTCACCCCTCCACTTT. Amino acid sequence: CASSKVQQGDSPLHF.

This clone appeared a few times. The chain recombines TRBV5-1 with TRBJ2-7, with 10 bases identical to TRBD1. Per the germline V gene, CDR1 is SGHRS and CDR2 is YFSETQ. CDR3 size: 16 residues. Unmatched junction bases numbered 10, after V lost 4 bases and J lost 3 bases. CDR3 protein: CASSLRTGGPNYEQYF. CDR3 DNA sequence: TGCGCCAGCAGCCTCCGGACAGGGGGACCCAACTACGAGCAGTACTTC. Together with reference TRBV5-1 and TRBJ2-7, the CDR3 gives the full variable domain: KAGVTQTPRYLIKTRGQQVTLSCSPISGHRSVSWYQQTPGQGLQFLFEYFSETQRNKGNFPGRFSGRQFSNSRSEMNVSTLELGDSALYLCASSLRTGGPNYEQYFGPGTRLTVT.

The chain joins TRBV6-1 to TRBJ2-1, with a possible D match to TRBD2 (6 bases). The V gene lost 6 bases and the J gene lost 3 bases, with 9 bases spanning the gap. The CDR3 runs to 13 residues. The germline gives CDR1 MNHNS, CDR2 SASEGT. Here the CDR3 reads CASRGGIYNEQFF. The CDR3 DNA is TGTGCCAGCAGGGGCGGGATCTACAATGAGCAGTTCTTC.

This chain uses TRBV19 with TRBJ2-7; tentatively, D is TRBD1 (5 bases). Trimming shortened V by 4 bases and J by 1 base, and 5 bases separated the two germline ends. The CDR3 has 12 residues. Germline CDR1 reads LNHDA; CDR2 reads SQIVND (reference sequence). Here the CDR3 reads CASSTGSYEQYF. CDR3 in DNA: TGTGCCAGTAGTACAGGGTCCTACGAGCAGTACTTC.

The chain is built from TRBV9 and TRBJ2-2; 12 nucleotides align to TRBD1. J was trimmed by 4 bases and V by 2 bases; bases with no gene match: 0. CDR1 is SGDLS and CDR2 is YYNGEE in the germline V gene. The CDR3 extends over 15 amino acids. The CDR3 DNA reads TGTGCCAGCAGCGTGGGACAGGGGGCCACCGGGGAGCTGTTTTTT. Translated: CASSVGQGATGELFF.

This chain joins TRBV7-2 and TRBJ2-3; the D is unclear. Trimming stripped 6 bases from V and 10 bases from J, with 17 bases between. Per germline, CDR1 SGHTA and CDR2 FQGNSA. The CDR3 spans 13 residues. Here the CDR3 DNA reads TGTGCCAGCAGGTCTGGGTTGTCAAGATCGCAGTATTTT. Protein product: CASRSGLSRSQYF.

In this sample, this clone turned up a few times. The chain uses TRBV30 and TRBJ1-1; 7 bases map to TRBD1. In germline, CDR1 is GTSNPN, CDR2 SVGIG (reference sequence). This CDR3 is 13 amino acids long. V shed 6 bases and J 1 base; nucleotides not matched to a gene: 5. CDR3 nucleotides: TGTGCCTGCTCTGGACAGGCGAACACTGAAGCTTTCTTT. It translates to CACSGQANTEAFF. Complete variable domain (other parts from reference TRBV30 and TRBJ1-1): SQTIHQWPATLVQPVGSPLSLECTVEGTSNPNLYWYRQAAGRGLQLLFYSVGIGQISSEVPQNLSASRPQDRQFILSSKKLLLSDSGFYLCACSGQANTEAFFGQGTRLTVV.

V and J are TRBV7-7 and TRBJ2-4; D is uncertain. CDR1 and CDR2 from the germline V gene are SSHAT and FNYEAQ (reference sequence). CDR3 length: 14 amino acids. Trimming removed 0 bases from V and 1 base from J, with 4 bases in between. The CDR3 sequence: CASSLADAKNIQYF. The CDR3 DNA follows: TGTGCCAGCAGCTTAGCGGACGCCAAAAACATTCAGTACTTC.